The 18 T cell receptor beta chains in this list originate from one sample, sequenced in a study of T cell responses to AZD1222 COVID-19 vaccine. Data came from immunoSEQ multiplex PCR; TCRdb stores just in-frame clones and leaves some out. Seen here are about 84,000 clones, approximately 85% observed once, and the top ten hold more than 9%. The sequenced sample was peripheral blood, obtained 28 days after the second AZD1222 dose. These receptors were obtained from an adult who received the AZD1222 COVID-19 vaccine.

The V call is TRBV12-5, the J call TRBJ2-5, with no clear D. The V gene's germline CDR1 is LGHNT and CDR2 FRNRAP. There are 12 residues in the CDR3. V gave up 3 bases and J gave up 4 bases, with 6 bases separating them. DNA of the CDR3: TGTGCTAGTGGTTTTGGGCCAGAGACCCAGTACTTC. Amino acids: CASGFGPETQYF.

In its sample, this clone was seen a few times. J is TRBJ1-5 and V is TRBV3-1 (or the pseudogene TRBV3-2), with unresolved D. The germline V gene encodes CDR1 LGHDT and CDR2 YNNKEL (reference sequence). The V end was cut by 3 bases, the J end by 0 bases, with 18 bases between. This CDR3 spans 18 amino acids. The CDR3 here is CASSHSRDRTHSNQPQHF. The DNA of the CDR3 is TGTGCCAGCAGCCACTCAAGAGATAGGACGCATAGCAATCAGCCCCAGCATTTT.

The CDR3 loop reads CASSPGHSNQPQHF. CDR3 DNA: TGTGCCAGCAGCCCGGGACATAGCAATCAGCCCCAGCATTTT. The V call is TRBV3-1 (or the pseudogene TRBV3-2), the J call TRBJ1-5; D may be TRBD1 (6 bases). The CDR3 loop spans 14 amino acids. The germline V gene encodes CDR1 LGHDT and CDR2 YNNKEL (reference sequence). V lost 4 bases to trimming and J lost 0 bases, with 7 bases between them.

J is TRBJ2-3 and V is TRBV27; 10 bases are a match to TRBD1. Germline loops: CDR1 MNHEY, CDR2 SMNVEV (reference sequence). The CDR3 length is 14 residues. V trimming: 5 bases; J trimming: 4 bases; junction bases outside the gene matches: 3. The chain's CDR3 is CASSDRGPPDTQYF. The DNA for the CDR3 is TGTGCCAGCAGTGACAGGGGGCCCCCAGATACGCAGTATTTT.

The chain joins TRBV19 to TRBJ1-1; possibly TRBD1 for D (6 bases). Trimming removed 7 bases at V and 6 bases at J, with 15 bases between. This CDR3 spans 13 amino acids. The germline V gene has CDR1 LNHDA and CDR2 SQIVND (reference sequence). CDR3 nucleotide sequence: TGTGCCAGTAACAATAGGGGGGGCCCTGAAGCTTTCTTT. It is translated as CASNNRGGPEAFF.

The genes are TRBV10-3 and TRBJ1-4; TRBD1 aligns across 11 bases. The CDR3 totals 14 residues. From germline, CDR1 is ENHRY and CDR2 SYGVKD. V was clipped by 5 bases and J by 7 bases; unmatched bases: 3. The DNA for the CDR3 is TGTGCCATCAGTAAGGACAGGGGGCTTGAAAAACTGTTTTTT. Translation: CAISKDRGLEKLFF.

The J gene is TRBJ2-2, the V gene TRBV5-1; D unclear. This CDR3 has 13 residues. Germline assignment: CDR1 SGHRS and CDR2 YFSETQ. Trimming left V 6 bases short and J 7 bases short, with 13 bases between. CDR3: CASTSGGNGELFF. CDR3 coding DNA: TGCGCCAGCACCTCGGGTGGAAACGGGGAGCTGTTTTTT.

V and J are TRBV12-5 and TRBJ2-1, with D possibly being TRBD1 (7 bases). The CDR3 totals 17 residues. The V end lost 2 bases, the J end lost 3 bases, and 17 bases lay between the germline ends. Per germline, CDR1 LGHNT and CDR2 FRNRAP. CDR3 sequence: CASGLPRGDSGYNEQFF. CDR3 DNA: TGTGCTAGTGGTTTGCCAAGGGGGGACAGTGGCTACAATGAGCAGTTCTTC.

In nucleotides, the CDR3 is TGTGCCAGTAGTATGAGGAATCGGGGCAATCAGCCCCAGCATTTT. Protein sequence: CASSMRNRGNQPQHF. The V and J genes are TRBV19 and TRBJ1-5; D is ambiguous. The CDR3 length is 15 residues. V lost 3 bases and J lost 2, with 11 bases in between. Germline V lookup: CDR1 LNHDA, CDR2 SQIVND (reference sequence).

This chain uses TRBV29-1 with TRBJ2-3; perhaps TRBD2 as D (6 bases). V shed 4 bases and J shed 2 bases, with 22 bases lying between them. This CDR3 is built from 17 residues. Germline-derived CDR1 and CDR2 are SQVTM and ANQGSEA. CDR3 coding DNA: TGCAGCGTTGGACTAATACGGCGGGGACCTAACACAGATACGCAGTATTTT. It is translated as CSVGLIRRGPNTDTQYF.

The rearrangement links TRBV30 to TRBJ2-3; D is unclear. The germline V gene encodes CDR1 GTSNPN and CDR2 SVGIG (reference sequence). With 0 bases removed from V and 2 bases from J, the gap between germline ends came to 12 bases. The CDR3 loop spans 15 amino acids. CDR3 in DNA: TGTGCCTGGAGTGTATCCAAAAGGCCCACAGATACGCAGTATTTT. Its protein is CAWSVSKRPTDTQYF.

The V and J genes are TRBV19 and TRBJ1-1; D is possibly TRBD1 (5 bases). The CDR3 is made up of 17 amino acids. The ends were cut back, 6 bases at V and 0 bases at J, with 20 bases in the middle. Germline CDR1 is LNHDA and CDR2 is SQIVND (reference sequence). The CDR3 region is CASSPPPGRDMNTEAFF. As DNA, the CDR3 is TGTGCCAGTAGCCCTCCCCCGGGACGCGACATGAACACTGAAGCTTTCTTT.

The chain uses TRBV11-3 and TRBJ2-1; 11 nucleotides align to TRBD2. V shed 3 bases and J 2 bases; nucleotides not matched to a gene: 3. CDR1 and CDR2 from the germline V gene are SGHNT and YENEEA. CDR3 length: 16 residues. The CDR3 bases are TGTGCCAGCAGCTTGCTAGCGGGGGGAGCCTACAATGAGCAGTTCTTC. This encodes CASSLLAGGAYNEQFF.

The chain is built from TRBV5-5 and TRBJ1-2; D is possibly TRBD1 (5 bases). This CDR3 region has 16 residues. Trimming took 1 base from V and 6 from J, leaving 19 bases between them. Germline V CDR1 and CDR2: SGHKS, YYEKEE (reference sequence). As DNA, the CDR3 is TGTGCCAGCAGCTTGTATGCCCGACCGGGGGTCGATGGCTACACCTTC. Its protein product is CASSLYARPGVDGYTF.

The chain recombines TRBV5-1 with TRBJ2-7, with TRBD2 matching 11 bases. The CDR3 is 14 amino acids. The V and J ends lost 3 bases and 7 bases, in that order; junction bases with no gene match: 6. Germline V gene lookup returns CDR1 SGHRS and CDR2 YFSETQ. CDR3: CASSYSGGADEQYF. The CDR3 DNA follows: TGCGCCAGCAGCTATAGCGGGGGGGCCGATGAGCAGTACTTC.

The chain has TRBV19 and TRBJ1-5; D gene uncertain. The CDR3 runs 18 residues. Germline V CDR1 and CDR2: LNHDA, SQIVND (reference sequence). The V and J ends lost 3 bases and 0 bases respectively, with 18 bases between them. The CDR3 here is CASSMGYTGYYSNQPQHF. Written as DNA, the CDR3 is TGTGCCAGTAGTATGGGATATACCGGCTATTATAGCAATCAGCCCCAGCATTTT.

This clone has more than one count but fewer than ten. The gene calls are TRBV4-2 and TRBJ1-1, with 7 bases matching TRBD1. With V trimmed by 4 bases and J by 1 base, 6 bases remained unmatched. This CDR3 is 15 amino acids long. CDR1 is LGHNA, CDR2 YNFKEQ, per germline. CDR3 coding DNA: TGTGCCAGCAGCCCTGGGACAGAGTGGAACACTGAAGCTTTCTTT. Its protein is CASSPGTEWNTEAFF.

The rearrangement uses TRBV19 and TRBJ2-5; 14 bases align to TRBD2. The CDR3 is made up of 16 amino acids. V dropped 4 bases and J dropped 4; count of bases not matched to a gene: 5. The germline V gene encodes CDR1 LNHDA and CDR2 SQIVND (reference sequence). CDR3 DNA sequence: TGTGCCAGTAGTACCAGACTAGCGGGGGGGCGAGAGACCCAGTACTTC. Encoded protein: CASSTRLAGGRETQYF.